This T cell receptor (beta chain) originates from a study of T-cell reconstitution after alpha-beta-depleted transplantation in children. On this clonotype itself: Its antigen is not identified.

Regarding the study as a whole: Day-60 TCRbeta diversity that was high in some patients was derived from surviving recipient T cells and thymic progenitors. At one year after transplant, newly produced T cells mostly accounted for T-cell counts and diversity. Reportedly, roughly two months post-transplant, alpha-beta T cells arose from several hundred expanded graft clones.

Germline V gives CDR1 MGHRA, CDR2 YSYEKL. CDR3 length: 16 amino acids. Trimming removed 0 bases from V and 4 bases from J, with 13 bases in between. The TCRbeta library incorporated unique molecular identifiers. MiXCR, applied by TCRdb to the PCR reads, yields one record per CDR3 protein. Altogether about 310,000 distinct CDR3 sequences are present, approximately 23% being singletons, with the ten largest covering approximately 11%. This receptor was taken from a male patient between 5 and 17 years old who had a stem cell transplant for acute lymphoblastic leukemia, so the T cells may come from the graft donor. This chain connects TRBV4-1 to TRBJ2-1; D may be TRBD2 (6 bases). This specimen consisted of PBMCs, mostly from graft donor cells, obtained 180 days after TCRalphabeta/CD19-depleted stem cell transplant. CDR3 residues: CASSQDRGGAYNEQFF. The CDR3 nucleotides read TGCGCCAGCAGCCAAGACCGTGGCGGGGCGTACAATGAGCAGTTCTTC.